These 9 T cell receptor beta chains were sequenced from one sample in a study of blood T cell repertoires in COVID-19. The data were produced by immunoSEQ multiplex PCR, yet TCRdb's version contains in-frame clones alone and is incomplete. The sample lists 200,000 to 300,000 clones, 85% to 90% seen once, with 3.7% in the top ten. The sample comprised peripheral blood. The receptors were gathered from a woman aged 40-49 years with acute or convalescent COVID-19.

The V and J genes are TRBV25-1 and TRBJ1-2, with D perhaps TRBD1 (6 bases). V shed 4 bases and J shed 8 bases, with 14 bases lying between them. Germline V lookup: CDR1 MGHDK, CDR2 SYGVNS. This CDR3 contains 13 residues. The CDR3 DNA sequence: TGTGCCAGCAGTGCTCGACAGGCCGAGGGCTACACCTTC. Its translation is CASSARQAEGYTF.

The rearrangement links TRBV5-8 to TRBJ1-4; 7 bases fit TRBD1. The ends lost 3 bases at V and 5 bases at J; junction bases unmatched: 10. Per germline, CDR1 SGHTS and CDR2 YDEGEE. The CDR3 consists of 16 residues. This CDR3 reads CASSYEQGLRNEKLFF. The CDR3 bases are TGTGCCAGCAGCTACGAACAGGGGTTACGGAATGAAAAACTGTTTTTT.

This chain links TRBV5-4 with TRBJ2-3; tentative D call: TRBD2 (5 bases). The ends were cut back, 2 bases at V and 0 bases at J, with 13 bases in the middle. There are 16 residues in the CDR3. Looked up from germline, CDR1 is SGHNT and CDR2 is YYREEE (reference sequence). The CDR3 region has the DNA TGTGCCAGCAGCTTAATCGGGGTAACTAGCACAGATACGCAGTATTTT. It codes for CASSLIGVTSTDTQYF. The full variable domain, with the rest looked up from reference TRBV5-4 and TRBJ2-3, is ETGVTQSPTHLIKTRGQQVTLRCSSQSGHNTVSWYQQALGQGPQFIFQYYREEENGRGNFPPRFSGLQFPNYSSELNVNALELDDSALYLCASSLIGVTSTDTQYFGPGTRLTVL.

This clone has more than one count but fewer than ten. V and J are TRBV6-4 and TRBJ1-2; possible D gene TRBD1, 6 bases. This CDR3 spans 14 amino acids. Trimming took off 10 bases at V and 6 bases at J, with 21 bases between the two ends. Germline-derived CDR1 and CDR2 are MRHNA and SNTAGT. The CDR3 spells CATLFKDKGDGYTF. The CDR3, as DNA: TGTGCCACTCTCTTTAAGGATAAGGGGGATGGCTACACCTTC.

The chain carries TRBV6-1 and TRBJ1-1; D is perhaps TRBD1 (5 bases). The CDR3 spans 18 residues. Germline V CDR1 and CDR2: MNHNS, SASEGT. V was trimmed by 4 bases and J by 4 bases, leaving 25 bases between them. The CDR3 sequence: CASSAHRRGWLGGTEAFF. DNA for the CDR3: TGTGCCAGCAGTGCCCACCGCCGGGGGTGGTTGGGGGGCACTGAAGCTTTCTTT.

V usage is TRBV7-8 and J usage is TRBJ1-4; the D gene is possibly TRBD1 (6 bases). Per germline, CDR1 SGHVS and CDR2 FQNEAQ. V was clipped by 2 bases and J by 3 bases, with 13 bases between them. The CDR3 runs to 16 residues. This CDR3 is CASSLHRDVANEKLFF. The CDR3 DNA reads TGTGCCAGCAGCTTACACAGGGACGTAGCTAATGAAAAACTGTTTTTT. The full variable domain, completed using reference TRBV7-8 and TRBJ1-4, is GAGVSQSPRYKVAKRGQDVALRCDPISGHVSLFWYQQALGQGPEFLTYFQNEAQLDKSGLPSDRFFAERPEGSVSTLKIQRTQQEDSAVYLCASSLHRDVANEKLFFGSGTQLSVL.

The chain couples TRBV10-2 to TRBJ2-1; TRBD2 matches 11 bases. V dropped 6 bases and J dropped 4; count of bases not matched to a gene: 5. This CDR3 contains 15 residues. Germline V gives CDR1 WSHSY, CDR2 SAAADI. The CDR3 sequence: CASSAGTSGYNEQFF. Written as DNA, the CDR3 is TGCGCCAGCAGCGCCGGGACTAGCGGTTACAATGAGCAGTTCTTC.

The rearrangement uses TRBV25-1 and TRBJ1-2, with D possibly being TRBD1 (5 bases). The CDR3 contains 15 residues. Between the trimmed V and J ends, which lost 3 bases and 4 bases, there was a span of 15 bases. Germline CDR1 MGHDK, CDR2 SYGVNS. CDR3 amino acids: CASSELERGGYGYTF. The CDR3, as DNA: TGTGCCAGCAGTGAGTTGGAACGGGGGGGCTATGGCTACACCTTC.

The J gene is TRBJ1-1, the V gene TRBV7-2; 8 bases map to TRBD1. Per germline, CDR1 SGHTA and CDR2 FQGNSA. The CDR3 spans 17 residues. V was clipped by 4 bases and J by 0 bases; unmatched bases: 10. The DNA for the CDR3 is TGTGCCAGCAGCTACGTCCCGGGACAGGACATGAACACTGAAGCTTTCTTT. Amino acids: CASSYVPGQDMNTEAFF. Complete variable domain (other parts from reference TRBV7-2 and TRBJ1-1): GAGVSQSPSNKVTEKGKDVELRCDPISGHTALYWYRQSLGQGLEFLIYFQGNSAPDKSGLPSDRFSAERTGGSVSTLTIQRTQQEDSAVYLCASSYVPGQDMNTEAFFGQGTRLTVV.